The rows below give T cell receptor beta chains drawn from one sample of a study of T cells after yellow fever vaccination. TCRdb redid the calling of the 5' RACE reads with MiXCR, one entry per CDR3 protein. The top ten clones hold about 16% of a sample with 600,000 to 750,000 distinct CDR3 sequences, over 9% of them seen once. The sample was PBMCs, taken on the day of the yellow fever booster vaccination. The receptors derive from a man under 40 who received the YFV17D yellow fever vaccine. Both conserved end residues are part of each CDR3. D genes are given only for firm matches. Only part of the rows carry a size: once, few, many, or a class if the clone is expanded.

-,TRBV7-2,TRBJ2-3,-,TGTGCCAGCAGCTTAGTTATCGGGTATTCCACAGATACGCAGTATTTT,CASSLVIGYSTDTQYF
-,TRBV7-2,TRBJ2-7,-,TGTGCCAGCAGCTCAGTCCGACGGGCCTACGAGCAGTACTTC,CASSSVRRAYEQYF
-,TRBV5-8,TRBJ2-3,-,TGTGCCAGCCCCGCTCTTACAGATACGCAGTATTTT,CASPALTDTQYF
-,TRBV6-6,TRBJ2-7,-,TGTGCCAGCAGTTACGTCCCGAACTACGAGCAGTACTTC,CASSYVPNYEQYF
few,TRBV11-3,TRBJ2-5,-,TGTGCCAGCAGCTCAACCCCCTGGGAGACCCAGTACTTC,CASSSTPWETQYF
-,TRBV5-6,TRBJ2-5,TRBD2,TGTGCCAGCAGCAGGCTAGCGGTTCGGGAGACCCAGTACTTC,CASSRLAVRETQYF
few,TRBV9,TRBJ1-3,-,TGTGCCAGCAGCGTAGAGGTGAACCCTGGAAACACCATATATTTT,CASSVEVNPGNTIYF
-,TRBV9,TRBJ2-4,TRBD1,TGTGCCAGCAGCCCCCGGGACAGGAAAAACATTCAGTACTTC,CASSPRDRKNIQYF
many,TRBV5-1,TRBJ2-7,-,TGCGCCAGCAGCTTGGTAGGGGCGGAATCCTACGAGCAGTACTTC,CASSLVGAESYEQYF
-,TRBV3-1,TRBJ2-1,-,TGTGCCAGCAGCCAAGAGATCTACAGGGCCAATGAGCAGTTCTTC,CASSQEIYRANEQFF
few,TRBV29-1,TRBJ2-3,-,TGCAGCGTTGAGCCGGGGACAGATACGCAGTATTTT,CSVEPGTDTQYF
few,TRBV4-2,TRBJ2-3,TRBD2,TGTGCCAGCAGCCCAAAGGTAGCGGGAGGCCCTCCTAGCACAGATACGCAGTATTTT,CASSPKVAGGPPSTDTQYF
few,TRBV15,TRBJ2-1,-,TGTGCCACCAGCCAAGGGCGGGGCTCCTACAATGAGCAGTTCTTC,CATSQGRGSYNEQFF
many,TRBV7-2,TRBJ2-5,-,TGTGCCAGCAGCTTGGGCGCGACCCAAGAGACCCAGTACTTC,CASSLGATQETQYF
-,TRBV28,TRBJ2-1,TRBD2,TGTGCCAGCAGCGGGGGACAGCCTTCCTTACTAGCGGGAGGTTTCTTC,CASSGGQPSLLAGGFF
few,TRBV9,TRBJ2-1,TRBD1,TGTGCCAGCAGCGTATTGACAGGGCCCGCAGAGCAGTTCTTC,CASSVLTGPAEQFF
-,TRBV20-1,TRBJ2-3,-,TGCAGTGCTAGGATGGGAACTCGCACAGATACGCAGTATTTT,CSARMGTRTDTQYF
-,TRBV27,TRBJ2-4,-,TGTGCCAGCAGTTTAGACAGTTGGGGCATTCAGTACTTC,CASSLDSWGIQYF
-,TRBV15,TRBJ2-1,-,TGTGCCACCAGCAGAGCTAGGGATTTCTACAATGAGCAGTTCTTC,CATSRARDFYNEQFF
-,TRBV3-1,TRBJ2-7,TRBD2,TGTGCCAGCAGCCCACTAGCGGGAGTTGAAGAGCAGTACTTC,CASSPLAGVEEQYF
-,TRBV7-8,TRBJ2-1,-,TGTGCCAGCAGGAATAGCAGGGGCAATGAGCAGTTCTTC,CASRNSRGNEQFF
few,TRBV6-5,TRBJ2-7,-,TGTGCCAGCAGTTACTCTTTCGTGGGCCACGAGCAGTACTTC,CASSYSFVGHEQYF
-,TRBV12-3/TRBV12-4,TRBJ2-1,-,TGTGCCAGCACCCTTTACCGCTGGGCTTTCTACAATGAGCAGTTCTTC,CASTLYRWAFYNEQFF
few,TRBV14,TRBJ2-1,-,TGTGCCAGCAGCCATGTAGCGGCACGCCCGAACAATGAGCAGTTCTTC,CASSHVAARPNNEQFF
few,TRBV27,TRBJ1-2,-,TGTGCCAGCAGTTTATCTCCCCACGGCTCGATGTATGGCTACACCTTC,CASSLSPHGSMYGYTF
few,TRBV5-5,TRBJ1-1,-,TGTGCCAGCAGCTTGGTTGGGGTCGGCGACACTGAAGCTTTCTTT,CASSLVGVGDTEAFF
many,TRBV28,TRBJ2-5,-,TGTGCCAGCAAGGGGGGGGAAGAGACCCAGTACTTC,CASKGGEETQYF
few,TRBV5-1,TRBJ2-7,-,TGCGCCAGCAGCTTGACTATTACCTACGAGCAGTACTTC,CASSLTITYEQYF
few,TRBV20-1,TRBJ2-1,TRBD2,TGCAGTGCTTGGGCTAGCGGGAGGGGGAATGAGCAGTTCTTC,CSAWASGRGNEQFF
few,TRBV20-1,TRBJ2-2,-,TGCAGTGCTAGAGTTCCCGGGAGAAAGAGACCCGGGGAGCTGTTTTTT,CSARVPGRKRPGELFF
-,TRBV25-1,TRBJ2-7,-,TGTGCCAGCAGTCGGGACTTCCTATCTCGTAACGAGCAGTACTTC,CASSRDFLSRNEQYF
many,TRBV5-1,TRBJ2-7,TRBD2,TGCGCCAGCAGCTCCCGGGTAGCGGGAGAATCCGAGCAGTACTTC,CASSSRVAGESEQYF
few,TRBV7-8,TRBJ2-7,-,TGTGCCAGCAGGGAGGGAGGATCCTACGAGCAGTACTTC,CASREGGSYEQYF
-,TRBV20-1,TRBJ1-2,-,TGCAGTGCAAAGACAGCGACCTATGGCTACACCTTC,CSAKTATYGYTF
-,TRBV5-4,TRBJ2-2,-,TGTGCCAGCAGCTTGGATTCGAGTGGCACCGGGGAGCTGTTTTTT,CASSLDSSGTGELFF
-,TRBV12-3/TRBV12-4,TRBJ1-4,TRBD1,TGTGCCAGCAGGATGACAGGGGGCGCGGGTGAAAAACTGTTTTTT,CASRMTGGAGEKLFF
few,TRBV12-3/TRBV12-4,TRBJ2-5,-,TGTGCCAGCAGTTTTCTTTCCGAGGAGACCCAGTACTTC,CASSFLSEETQYF
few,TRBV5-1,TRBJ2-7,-,TGCGCCAGCAGCTCTATAGGTTTCTCCCTCTACGAGCAGTACTTC,CASSSIGFSLYEQYF
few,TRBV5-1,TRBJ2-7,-,TGCGCCAGCAGCTTGGGCCCACAGGGTCCGCGACAGCTCAGCTACGAGCAGTACTTC,CASSLGPQGPRQLSYEQYF
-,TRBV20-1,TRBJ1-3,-,TGCAGTGCGCCAACCCAAGACTCTGGAAACACCATATATTTT,CSAPTQDSGNTIYF
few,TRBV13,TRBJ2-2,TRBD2,TGTGCCAGCAGCTTAGCCCCGGGAGGGCCGAACACCGGGGAGCTGTTTTTT,CASSLAPGGPNTGELFF
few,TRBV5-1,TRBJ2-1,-,TGCGCCAGCAGCCTCCCTGACGATGGAGGGAAGGGTAACAATGAGCAGTTCTTC,CASSLPDDGGKGNNEQFF
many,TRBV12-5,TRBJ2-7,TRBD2,TGTGCTAGTGGTTTAGCGGGACCACCGGGCGAGCAGTACTTC,CASGLAGPPGEQYF
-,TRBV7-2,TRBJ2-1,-,TGTGCCAGCAGCTTAGCGTACGGGGCCTACAATGAGCAGTTCTTC,CASSLAYGAYNEQFF
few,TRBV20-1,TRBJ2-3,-,TGCAGTGCTCCTGCCGAGGGAGCCATCGGAGATACGCAGTATTTT,CSAPAEGAIGDTQYF
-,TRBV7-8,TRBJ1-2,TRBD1,TGTGCCAGTCAGGGGGGAGTTGGTGGCTACACCTTC,CASQGGVGGYTF